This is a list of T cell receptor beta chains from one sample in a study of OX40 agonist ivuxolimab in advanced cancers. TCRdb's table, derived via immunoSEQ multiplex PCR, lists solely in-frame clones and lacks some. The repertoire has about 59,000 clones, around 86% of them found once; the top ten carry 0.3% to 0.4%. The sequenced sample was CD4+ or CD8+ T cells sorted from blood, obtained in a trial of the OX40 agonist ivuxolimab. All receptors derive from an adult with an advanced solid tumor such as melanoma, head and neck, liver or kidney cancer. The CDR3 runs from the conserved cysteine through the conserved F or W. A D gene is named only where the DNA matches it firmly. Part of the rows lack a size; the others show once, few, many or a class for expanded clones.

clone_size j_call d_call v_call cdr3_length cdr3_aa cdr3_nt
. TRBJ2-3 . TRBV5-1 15 CASSWRQTSTDTQYF TGCGCCAGCAGTTGGAGACAGACTAGCACAGATACGCAGTATTTT
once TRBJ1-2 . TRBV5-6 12 CASRGRGYGYTF TGTGCCAGCCGAGGCAGGGGCTATGGCTACACCTTC
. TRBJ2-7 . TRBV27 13 CASSLRDSYEQYF TGTGCCAGCAGTTTACGCGACAGCTACGAGCAGTACTTC
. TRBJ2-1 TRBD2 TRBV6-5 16 CASSYTLAGAYNEQFF TGTGCCAGCAGTTACACACTAGCGGGGGCCTACAATGAGCAGTTCTTC
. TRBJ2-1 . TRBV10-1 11 CASSGPGEQFF TGCGCCAGCAGTGGGCCGGGTGAGCAGTTCTTC
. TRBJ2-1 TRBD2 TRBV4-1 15 CASSQTGLAGVGSFF TGCGCCAGCAGCCAGACGGGACTAGCGGGAGTTGGGTCCTTCTTC
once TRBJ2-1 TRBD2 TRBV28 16 CASSLGAGGPRNEQFF TGTGCCAGCAGTTTGGGGGCGGGAGGGCCGCGCAATGAGCAGTTCTTC
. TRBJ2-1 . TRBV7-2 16 CASSPRGIGTYNEQFF TGTGCCAGCAGCCCCCGGGGGATAGGAACCTACAATGAGCAGTTCTTC
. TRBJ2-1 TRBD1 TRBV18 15 CASSPTGGGYNEQFF TGTGCCAGCTCACCGACAGGGGGAGGGTACAATGAGCAGTTCTTC
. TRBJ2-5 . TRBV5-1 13 CASRAGSQETQYF TGCGCCAGCAGGGCGGGGAGCCAAGAGACCCAGTACTTC
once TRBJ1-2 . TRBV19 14 CASGYQAQREVFAF TGTGCCAGTGGTTACCAGGCCCAACGGGAGGTCTTCGCCTTC
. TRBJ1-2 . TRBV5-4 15 CASRFMGGVNYGYTF TGTGCCAGCAGGTTCATGGGCGGAGTGAACTATGGCTACACCTTC
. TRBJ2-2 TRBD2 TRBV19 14 CASFKASGLGELFF TGTGCCAGTTTTAAGGCTAGCGGCCTCGGGGAGCTGTTTTTT
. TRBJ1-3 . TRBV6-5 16 CASSYSIQGFGNTIYF TGTGCCAGCAGTTACTCTATTCAAGGGTTTGGAAACACCATATATTTT
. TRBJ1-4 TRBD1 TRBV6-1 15 CASSRPGQPNEKLFF TGTGCCAGCAGTAGACCGGGACAGCCCAATGAAAAACTGTTTTTT
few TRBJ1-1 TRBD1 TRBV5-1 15 CASSSWSGGNTEAFF TGCGCCAGCAGCTCCTGGTCAGGGGGCAACACTGAAGCTTTCTTT
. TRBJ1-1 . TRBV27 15 CASSPRTQRGTEAFF TGTGCCAGCAGTCCCCGGACACAAAGAGGTACTGAAGCTTTCTTT
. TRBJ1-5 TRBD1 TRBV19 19 CASTAGWTGGLYSNQPQHF TGTGCCAGTACCGCCGGGTGGACAGGGGGCCTATATAGCAATCAGCCCCAGCATTTT
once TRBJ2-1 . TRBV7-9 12 CASSSWTVEQFF TGTGCCAGCAGCTCCTGGACGGTTGAGCAGTTCTTC
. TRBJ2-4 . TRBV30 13 CAWRAAAKNIQYF TGTGCCTGGAGAGCAGCAGCCAAAAACATTCAGTACTTC
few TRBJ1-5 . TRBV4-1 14 CASSQWDIYQPQHF TGCGCCAGCAGCCAATGGGACATCTATCAGCCCCAGCATTTT
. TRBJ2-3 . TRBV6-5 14 CASSLTLGTDTQYF TGTGCCAGCAGTCTTACTCTAGGCACAGATACGCAGTATTTT
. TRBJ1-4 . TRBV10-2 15 CASSDVQGTSEKLFF TGCGCCAGCAGTGATGTGCAGGGGACAAGTGAAAAACTGTTTTTT
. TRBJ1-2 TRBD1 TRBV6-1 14 CASSPRDRGSGYTF TGTGCCAGCAGTCCCCGGGACAGGGGGTCTGGCTACACCTTC
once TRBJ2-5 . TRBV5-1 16 CASSLVGGAPTETQYF TGCGCCAGCAGCTTGGTTGGGGGGGCGCCTACCGAGACCCAGTACTTC
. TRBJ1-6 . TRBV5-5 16 CASSPPSNSYNSPLHF TGTGCCAGCAGCCCCCCTTCAAACTCCTATAATTCACCCCTCCACTTT
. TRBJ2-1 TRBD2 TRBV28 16 CASSFTGGRGNNEQFF TGTGCCAGCAGTTTCACGGGCGGGAGGGGAAACAATGAGCAGTTCTTC
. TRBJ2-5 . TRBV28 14 CASSLWDIQETQYF TGTGCCAGCAGTTTATGGGACATACAAGAGACCCAGTACTTC
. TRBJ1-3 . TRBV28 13 CASRVHSGNTIYF TGTGCCAGCAGGGTTCACTCTGGAAACACCATATATTTT
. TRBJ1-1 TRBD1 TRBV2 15 CASSELDRVSAEAFF TGTGCCAGCAGTGAATTGGACAGGGTTAGCGCTGAAGCTTTCTTT
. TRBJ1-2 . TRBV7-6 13 CASSSLDWYGYTF TGTGCCAGCAGCTCATTGGACTGGTATGGCTACACCTTC
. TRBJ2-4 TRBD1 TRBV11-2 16 CASSLRQGLAKNIQYF TGTGCCAGCAGCTTACGACAGGGCCTAGCCAAAAACATTCAGTACTTC
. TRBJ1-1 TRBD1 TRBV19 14 CASSIRDREREAFF TGTGCCAGTAGTATACGAGACAGGGAGCGAGAAGCTTTCTTT
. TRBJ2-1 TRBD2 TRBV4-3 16 CASSQDILAGGYEQFF TGCGCCAGCAGCCAAGATATCCTAGCGGGAGGGTATGAGCAGTTCTTC
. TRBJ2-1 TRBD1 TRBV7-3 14 CASRPGQGHGEQFF TGTGCCAGCAGACCGGGACAGGGGCATGGGGAGCAGTTCTTC
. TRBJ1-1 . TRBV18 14 CASSPLDMNTEAFF TGTGCCAGCTCACCGCTCGACATGAACACTGAAGCTTTCTTT
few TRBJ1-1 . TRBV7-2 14 CASSPDTIYTEAFF TGTGCCAGCAGCCCGGACACCATCTACACTGAAGCTTTCTTT
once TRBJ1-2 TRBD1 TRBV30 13 CAWVTGTGEDYTF TGTGCCTGGGTCACCGGGACAGGGGAAGACTACACCTTC
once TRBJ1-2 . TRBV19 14 CASSLAGRDYGYTF TGTGCCAGTAGTTTGGCAGGGCGAGATTATGGCTACACCTTC
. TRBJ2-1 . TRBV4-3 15 CASSQEEAHSDEQFF TGCGCCAGCAGCCAAGAAGAGGCCCATAGCGATGAGCAGTTCTTC
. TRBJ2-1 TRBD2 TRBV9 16 CASSVGAGDSYNEQFF TGTGCCAGCAGCGTAGGTGCGGGGGACTCATACAATGAGCAGTTCTTC
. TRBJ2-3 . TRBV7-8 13 CASSFPGTDTQYF TGTGCCAGCAGCTTTCCAGGGACAGATACGCAGTATTTT